The source of this T cell receptor beta chain is a study of shared clonotypes between healthy human individuals. The germline V gene has CDR1 KGHSH and CDR2 LQKENI. The CDR3 totals 13 residues. V was shortened by 5 bases and J by 4 bases, with 10 bases between the two germline ends. Method: immunoSEQ multiplex PCR; TCRdb's copy keeps in-frame clones and lacks some. The sample has some 2,100,000 clones, more than 90% seen once. The source material was naive CD4+ T cells sorted from blood. This sample's subset: CD45RA+ positively selected. This clonotype was obtained from a man aged 18 to 30 in good health. The V call is TRBV18, the J call TRBJ2-3, with a tentative D call TRBD2 (5 bases). Here the CDR3 reads CASSGSMADTQYF. The DNA of the CDR3 is TGTGCCAGCTCAGGGAGTATGGCAGATACGCAGTATTTT.